Sequencing of this T cell receptor (beta chain) was carried out in a study of neurological immune-mediated disorders. Study results and limitations: No CDR3 amino acid sequences recurred among expanded clones across subjects, suggesting private repertoires in all groups. The greatest TCR clonal expansion appeared in HTLV-1-associated myelopathy and the smallest, falling below healthy controls, in multiple sclerosis.

The cDNA came from 5'RACE with 10-nucleotide random UMIs. One entry per CDR3 protein results from TCRdb running MiXCR on the 5' RACE reads. The repertoire holds 72,000 or so distinct CDR3 sequences, with approximately 17% as singletons. This clonotype has just a few counts. Its antigen remains unknown. Material: PBMCs. This receptor was identified in a middle-aged woman in good health.

CDR3 nucleotide sequence: TGTGCCAGCCGGAGAGTGCGGACTGAAGCTTTCTTT. It yields the protein CASRRVRTEAFF. The chain has TRBV2 and TRBJ1-1; the D is unclear. Germline values: CDR1 SNHLY, CDR2 FYNNEI. CDR3 size: 12 residues. V shed 8 bases and J shed 5 bases, with 12 bases lying between them.